This T cell receptor beta chain originates from a study of shared clonotypes between healthy human individuals. In the study overall: Plates per donor: three CD4 naive, three CD4 memory, two CD8 naive, one CD8 memory. Regarding the study as a whole: The genetic and exposure-history diversity represented was limited by few donors. Non-shared clonotypes displayed generation probabilities falling below those of clonotypes present in all four donors.

V was cut by 2 bases and J by 5 bases, with 4 bases left in between. The germline gives CDR1 SGHAT, CDR2 FQNNGV. There are 11 residues in the CDR3. Points on this clone: Its specificity is not known.

CD45RO negativity and positive selection for CCR7 defined naive CD8 cells, a population that excluded terminally differentiated effector memory CD45RA+ cells. Donors, without exception, were Caucasian adults residing in Nashville, Tennessee. The data were produced by immunoSEQ multiplex PCR, yet TCRdb's version contains in-frame clones alone and is incomplete. This sample has around 2,000,000 clones, with just over 90% found just once. The rearrangement uses TRBV11-2 and TRBJ2-7; D uncertain. Sequenced input: naive CD8+ T cells from PBMCs. The TCR comes from a man aged 18 to 29 in good health. Some clones in this sample may be carry-over from other donors' samples. The CDR3 spells CASSLRDEQYF. The DNA for the CDR3 is TGTGCCAGCAGCTTAAGAGACGAGCAGTACTTC.